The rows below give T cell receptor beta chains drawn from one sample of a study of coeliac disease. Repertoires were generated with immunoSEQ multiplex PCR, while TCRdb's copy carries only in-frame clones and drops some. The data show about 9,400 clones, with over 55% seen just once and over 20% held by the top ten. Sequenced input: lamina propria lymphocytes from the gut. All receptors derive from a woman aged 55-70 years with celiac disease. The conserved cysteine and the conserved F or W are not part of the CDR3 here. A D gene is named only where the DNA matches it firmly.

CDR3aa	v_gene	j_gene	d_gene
ASISAYNEQF	TRBV27	TRBJ2-1	-
ASSRQNTGELF	TRBV5-4	TRBJ2-2	-
ASSLDRTAEQY	TRBV7-3	TRBJ2-7	-
ASSLGLAGGALYEQY	TRBV5-4	TRBJ2-7	TRBD2
ASSYSRGPNTEAF	TRBV6-6	TRBJ1-1	TRBD1
ASSRPRMGGQETQY	TRBV5-1	TRBJ2-5	-
AWESPLSYEQY	TRBV30	TRBJ2-7	-
ASSPGTSLKTQY	TRBV18	TRBJ2-5	TRBD2
ASRTSGGQPQH	TRBV6-5	TRBJ1-5	-
ASSMAGSYEQY	TRBV19	TRBJ2-7	-
ASSLVQNEQY	TRBV7-9	TRBJ2-7	-
AWSVPGMRAF	TRBV30	TRBJ1-1	-
AISESPLGTSGSYEQY	TRBV10-3	TRBJ2-7	TRBD2
ASTQGGGRAGNTIY	TRBV4-1	TRBJ1-3	TRBD1
ASSSGTSGSGGR	TRBV5-1	TRBJ2-7	TRBD2
ASSQELARTDTQY	TRBV4-1	TRBJ2-3	TRBD2
ASSLVQAQSYEQY	TRBV5-4	TRBJ2-7	-
ASSVGYKGYGYT	TRBV19	TRBJ1-2	-
ASSFSSGELF	TRBV11-2	TRBJ2-2	-
ASSFSGEAYEQY	TRBV27	TRBJ2-7	TRBD2
ASTHRDRYEQY	TRBV2	-	TRBD1
ASSSHGGRGYT	TRBV27	TRBJ1-2	-
ASSLAGGDYNEQF	TRBV6-5	TRBJ2-1	TRBD2
ASSKGVGEQY	TRBV5-1	TRBJ2-7	-
ASSLGRNYGYT	TRBV28	TRBJ1-2	-
ATSRDRGQGGSGIADTQY	TRBV15	TRBJ2-3	-
ASSEWEGGYGYT	TRBV2	TRBJ1-2	-
ASSPGVAKNIQY	TRBV5-1	TRBJ2-4	-
ASSPSGHMGGEKLF	TRBV18	TRBJ1-4	-
ASSSYAYNEQF	TRBV19	TRBJ2-1	-
ASIDGLSYEQY	TRBV2	TRBJ2-7	-